The 2 T cell receptor beta chains in this list originate from one sample, sequenced in a study of blood T cells in healthy people across ages. The authors ran a second PCR of roughly 6 to 12 cycles using a sample-barcoded 5' primer and a J-beta primer mix. TCRdb re-analysed the 5' RACE reads in MiXCR, keeping a single row per CDR3 protein. The sample contains approximately 1.5 million distinct CDR3 sequences, around 36% of which appear only once. Specimen: blood. The receptor source for this set is a woman aged 25 to 39 in good health.

This clonotype is a singleton in its sample. The V and J genes are TRBV20-1 and TRBJ1-6, with D uncertain. CDR1 and CDR2 (germline): DFQATT, SNEGSKA (reference sequence). The germline V and J ends were trimmed by 3 bases and 12 bases, with 9 bases remaining between them. The CDR3 has 11 amino acids. CDR3 in DNA: TGCAGTGCTAGTAATGGGCAACCCCTCCACTTT. It is translated as CSASNGQPLHF.

This clonotype was recorded a few times. Here the CDR3 DNA reads TGTGCCAGCAGACGGGACTTGACAGATACGCAGTATTTT. This codes for CASRRDLTDTQYF. The V and J genes are TRBV2 and TRBJ2-3, with D possibly matching TRBD2 (6 bases). Trimming took off 6 bases at V and 3 bases at J, with 10 bases between the two ends. CDR1 and CDR2 (germline): SNHLY, FYNNEI. The CDR3 is made up of 13 amino acids. Variable domain in full (rest from reference TRBV2 and TRBJ2-3): EPEVTQTPSHQVTQMGQEVILRCVPISNHLYFYWYRQILGQKVEFLVSFYNNEISEKSEIFDDQFSVERPDGSNFTLKIRSTKLEDSAMYFCASRRDLTDTQYFGPGTRLTVL.